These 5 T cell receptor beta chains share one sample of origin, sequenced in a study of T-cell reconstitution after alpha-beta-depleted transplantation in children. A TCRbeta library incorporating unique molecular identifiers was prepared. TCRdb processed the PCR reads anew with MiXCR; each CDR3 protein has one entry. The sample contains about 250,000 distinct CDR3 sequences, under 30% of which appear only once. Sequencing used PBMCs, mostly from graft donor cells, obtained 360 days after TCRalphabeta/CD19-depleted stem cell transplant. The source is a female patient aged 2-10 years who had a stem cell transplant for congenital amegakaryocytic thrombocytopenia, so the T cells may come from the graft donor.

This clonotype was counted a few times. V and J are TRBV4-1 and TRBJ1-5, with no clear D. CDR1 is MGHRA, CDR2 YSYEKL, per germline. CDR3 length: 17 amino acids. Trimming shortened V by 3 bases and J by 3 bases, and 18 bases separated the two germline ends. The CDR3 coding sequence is TGCGCCAGCAGCCACACACTGAAGGACCCCTTCAATCAGCCCCAGCATTTT. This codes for CASSHTLKDPFNQPQHF.

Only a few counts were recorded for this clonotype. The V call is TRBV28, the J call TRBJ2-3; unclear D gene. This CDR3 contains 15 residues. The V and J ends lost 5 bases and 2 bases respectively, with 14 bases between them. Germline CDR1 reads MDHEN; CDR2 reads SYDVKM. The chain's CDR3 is CASSTQEGLTDTQYF. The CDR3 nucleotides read TGTGCCAGCAGTACTCAAGAAGGGCTCACAGATACGCAGTATTTT.

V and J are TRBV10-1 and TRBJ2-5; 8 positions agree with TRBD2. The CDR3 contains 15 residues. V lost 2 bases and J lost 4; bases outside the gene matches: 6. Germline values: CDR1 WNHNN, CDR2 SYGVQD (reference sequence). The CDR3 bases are TGCGCCAGCAGTGAGGGGAGCGGGGGAACAGAGACCCAGTACTTC. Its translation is CASSEGSGGTETQYF.

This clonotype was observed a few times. CDR3 sequence: CASSDTPSTDTQYF. The CDR3 DNA reads TGTGCCAGCTCCGATACCCCTAGCACAGATACGCAGTATTTT. The chain has TRBV18 and TRBJ2-3; no clear D. Germline CDR1 reads KGHSH; CDR2 reads LQKENI. The CDR3 contains 14 residues. V lost 6 bases and J lost 0, with 10 bases in between.

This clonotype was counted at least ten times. The CDR3 nucleotides are TGTGCCAGCAGTTTATCTCACCGCACCGGGGAGCTGTTTTTT. Translated: CASSLSHRTGELFF. The chain uses TRBV27 and TRBJ2-2, with D uncertain. The CDR3 covers 14 residues. Per germline, CDR1 MNHEY and CDR2 SMNVEV (reference sequence). The V and J ends lost 0 bases and 4 bases respectively, with 6 bases between them.